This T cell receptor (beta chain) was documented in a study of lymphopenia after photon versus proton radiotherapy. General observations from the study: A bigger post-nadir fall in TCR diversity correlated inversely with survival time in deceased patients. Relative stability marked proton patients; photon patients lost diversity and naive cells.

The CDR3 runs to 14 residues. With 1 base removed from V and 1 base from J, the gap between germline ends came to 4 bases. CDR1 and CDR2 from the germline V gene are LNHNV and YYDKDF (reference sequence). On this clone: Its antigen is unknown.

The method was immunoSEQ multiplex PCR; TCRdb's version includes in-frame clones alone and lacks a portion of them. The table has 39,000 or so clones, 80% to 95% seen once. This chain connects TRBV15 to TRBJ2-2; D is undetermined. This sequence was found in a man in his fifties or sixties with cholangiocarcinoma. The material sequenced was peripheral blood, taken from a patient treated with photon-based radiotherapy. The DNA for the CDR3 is TGTGCCACCAGCAGAGGGGAGAACACCGGGGAGCTGTTTTTT. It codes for CATSRGENTGELFF.